The 13 T cell receptor beta chains in this list originate from one sample, sequenced in a study of cytomegalovirus exposure and HLA in healthy donors (TCRdb year 2017). Library creation used the immunoSEQ multiplex PCR assay. The multiplex PCR relied on a mix of 60 forward primers for TCR Vbeta segments and 13 reverse primers for TCR Jbeta segments. The clones in this table, taken by TCRdb from immuneACCESS, are in-frame only. Not every clone is retained; where verified, under half of the shortfall comes from an unresolved V gene, and the cause of the rest is unknown. Here the sample has some 140,000 clones; more than 60% occur a single time. The ten most abundant clones make up 4% of the sample. Sequencing was done on a sample of PBMCs. All receptors come from a woman in her thirties or forties in good health and CMV-seronegative.

This clone turned up a few times. The rearrangement uses TRBV28 and TRBJ2-7; 12 bases are a match to TRBD2. Germline loops: CDR1 MDHEN, CDR2 SYDVKM. The trim removed 0 bases at V and 2 bases at J, leaving 11 bases unmatched. This CDR3 is built from 19 residues. The CDR3 is CASSLWVLAGGPVTYEQYF. CDR3 nucleotide sequence: TGTGCCAGCAGTTTATGGGTGCTAGCGGGAGGGCCGGTCACCTACGAGCAGTACTTC. Using reference TRBV28 and TRBJ2-7 for the parts outside the CDR3, the full variable domain is DVKVTQSSRYLVKRTGEKVFLECVQDMDHENMFWYRQDPGLGLRLIYFSYDVKMKEKGDIPEGYSVSREKKERFSLILESASTNQTSMYLCASSLWVLAGGPVTYEQYFGPGTRLTVT.

The genes are TRBV25-1 and TRBJ2-3; D call uncertain. The CDR3 has 14 residues. Trimming pared 5 bases from V and 0 bases from J, leaving 9 bases between. Germline lookup yields CDR1 MGHDK and CDR2 SYGVNS. CDR3 protein: CASSPGLSTDTQYF. The CDR3 DNA is TGTGCCAGCAGTCCGGGTCTGAGCACAGATACGCAGTATTTT.

The J gene is TRBJ1-1, the V gene TRBV27; TRBD1 is a possible D gene (5 bases). V was cut by 4 bases and J by 11 bases, with 20 bases left in between. The length of the CDR3 is 14 residues. From germline, CDR1 is MNHEY and CDR2 SMNVEV (reference sequence). CDR3: CASSSLRRDLSAFF. CDR3 bases: TGTGCCAGCAGTTCCCTCCGCCGGGACTTAAGCGCTTTCTTT.

The rearrangement uses TRBV7-9 and TRBJ1-4; D is possibly TRBD1 (6 bases). CDR3 length: 12 amino acids. The V end was cut by 6 bases, the J end by 11 bases, with 13 bases between. Germline CDR1 SEHNR, CDR2 FQNEAQ (reference sequence). CDR3 amino acids: CASSQDSVKLFF. The DNA for the CDR3 is TGTGCCAGCAGTCAGGACAGTGTGAAACTGTTTTTT. Combining the CDR3 with reference TRBV7-9 and TRBJ1-4 gives the whole variable domain DTGVSQNPRHKITKRGQNVTFRCDPISEHNRLYWYRQTLGQGPEFLTYFQNEAQLEKSRLLSDRFSAERPKGSFSTLEIQRTEQGDSAMYLCASSQDSVKLFFGSGTQLSVL.

The chain combines TRBV11-2 with TRBJ1-3, with D perhaps TRBD1 (5 bases). The CDR3 sequence is 15 residues long. Germline CDR1 reads SGHAT; CDR2 reads FQNNGV. Trimming shortened V by 5 bases and J by 2 bases, and 13 bases separated the two germline ends. This CDR3 reads CASSLAEGPGNTIYF. For the CDR3, the DNA is TGTGCCAGCAGCCTAGCGGAGGGGCCTGGAAACACCATATATTTT.

J is TRBJ2-1 and V is TRBV6-5; D is possibly TRBD1 (5 bases). Germline CDR1 reads MNHEY; CDR2 reads SVGAGI. The CDR3 covers 15 residues. Trimming pared 7 bases from V and 3 bases from J, leaving 16 bases between. The chain's CDR3 is CASKSQGQGYNEQFF. The CDR3 DNA is TGTGCCAGCAAATCACAAGGCCAGGGCTACAATGAGCAGTTCTTC.

V is TRBV28 and J is TRBJ1-1, with 8 bases identical to TRBD1. V lost 7 bases and J lost 4; bases outside the gene matches: 5. CDR1 is MDHEN, CDR2 SYDVKM, per germline. This CDR3 has 13 amino acids. The CDR3 region is CASTADRVTEAFF. The CDR3 nucleotides are TGTGCCAGCACCGCGGACAGGGTCACTGAAGCTTTCTTT. The full variable domain, with the rest looked up from reference TRBV28 and TRBJ1-1, is DVKVTQSSRYLVKRTGEKVFLECVQDMDHENMFWYRQDPGLGLRLIYFSYDVKMKEKGDIPEGYSVSREKKERFSLILESASTNQTSMYLCASTADRVTEAFFGQGTRLTVV.

The chain couples TRBV6-1 to TRBJ1-2; weak D call: TRBD1 (6 bases). In germline, CDR1 is MNHNS, CDR2 SASEGT. V gave up 2 bases and J gave up 12 bases, with 7 bases separating them. The CDR3 consists of 10 residues. CDR3 nucleotides: TGTGCCAGCAGTGAATACAGGGACACCTTC. It yields the protein CASSEYRDTF.

The rearrangement uses TRBV7-9 and TRBJ2-5; TRBD1 agrees at 7 bases. Trimming took 0 bases from V and 4 from J; bases not matched to a gene: 5. CDR1 and CDR2 (germline): SEHNR, FQNEAQ (reference sequence). CDR3 length: 15 residues. CDR3 DNA: TGTGCCAGCAGCTTAGCGACAGGGTCTTTAGAGACCCAGTACTTC. This sequence encodes CASSLATGSLETQYF.

V is TRBV5-4 and J is TRBJ1-3; TRBD1 aligns across 10 bases. V gave up 5 bases and J gave up 4 bases; unmatched junction bases: 6. Germline CDR1 SGHNT, CDR2 YYREEE (reference sequence). The CDR3 extends over 15 amino acids. CDR3 DNA: TGTGCCAGCAGTCGACAGGGGGCGGCGGGAAACACCATATATTTT. Translation: CASSRQGAAGNTIYF. The whole variable domain, remainder taken from reference TRBV5-4 and TRBJ1-3, is ETGVTQSPTHLIKTRGQQVTLRCSSQSGHNTVSWYQQALGQGPQFIFQYYREEENGRGNFPPRFSGLQFPNYSSELNVNALELDDSALYLCASSRQGAAGNTIYFGEGSWLTVV.

This clone was observed a few times. The CDR3 spells CAIRSDRGDPRAQHF. CDR3 nucleotide sequence: TGTGCCATCAGGTCGGACAGGGGAGACCCGCGGGCCCAGCATTTT. The rearrangement uses TRBV10-3 and TRBJ1-5, with TRBD1 matching 9 bases. The V segment lost 6 bases and the J segment 11 bases; nucleotides outside the gene matches: 14. Germline V CDR1 and CDR2: ENHRY, SYGVKD. The CDR3 loop spans 15 amino acids.

The chain employs TRBV6-1 and TRBJ2-5, with 7 bases aligning to TRBD1. The CDR3 loop spans 16 amino acids. V trimming: 2 bases; J trimming: 1 base; junction bases outside the gene matches: 7. Germline CDR1 is MNHNS and CDR2 is SASEGT. The DNA of the CDR3 is TGTGCCAGCAGTGAACCACCTAGGGACAGCCAAGAGACCCAGTACTTC. It codes for CASSEPPRDSQETQYF.

This clone came up a few times. The J gene is TRBJ1-4, the V gene TRBV30; tentative D call: TRBD1 (6 bases). CDR3 length: 14 residues. Germline CDR1 and CDR2: GTSNPN and SVGIG (reference sequence). Trimming removed 8 bases from V and 3 bases from J, with 16 bases in between. This chain's CDR3 is CAGRRGGANEKLFF. For the CDR3, the DNA is TGTGCCGGGCGAAGGGGGGGAGCTAATGAAAAACTGTTTTTT.